What follows is one T cell receptor (beta chain) and its context. Its matching antigen is unknown. Germline CDR1 reads ENHRY; CDR2 reads SYGVKD. V dropped 4 bases and J dropped 5; count of bases not matched to a gene: 5. This CDR3 is built from 16 residues. The data were taken from a study of cytomegalovirus exposure and HLA in healthy donors. Study-level findings and limits: In vitro, three CMV-associated chains proved specific for CMV antigens. Compared with the roughly 670-donor mean, an Asian-associated ancestry cluster reportedly had fewer N-insertions, according to a later analysis. In an earlier analysis, most TCR beta V segments were productive about 87% or about 30% of the time. A later analysis appeared to link common viral pathogens to several of the most significant clusters.

Researchers ran the PCR with 60 Vbeta and 13 Jbeta primers. The assay was immunoSEQ multiplex PCR, and TCRdb's table has in-frame clones only and misses some. The sample comprises fewer than 200,000 clones, 82% of which are singletons, and less than 1.6% rests with the top ten. The clonotype was recovered from a girl aged 5 to 17 in good health and CMV-seropositive. Specimen: PBMCs. The rearrangement joins TRBV10-3 to TRBJ2-1, with 13 bases fitting TRBD2. The CDR3 loop reads CAISGTSGSEHNEQFF. In DNA form, the CDR3 reads TGTGCCATCAGTGGGACTAGCGGGAGCGAGCACAATGAGCAGTTCTTC.